Following are 27 T cell receptor beta chains from one sample sequenced in a study of blood T cell repertoires in COVID-19 (dated by TCRdb to about 2020). Library creation used the immunoSEQ multiplex PCR assay. The clones in this table, taken by TCRdb from immuneACCESS, are in-frame only. Not every clone is retained; where verified, under half of the shortfall comes from an unresolved V gene, and the cause of the rest is unknown. The table for this sample lists about 170,000 clones; 82% of them were counted only once. Over 9.5% of the sample is held by the ten biggest clonotypes. What was sequenced was peripheral blood. These receptors were taken from a woman of 80 years or more with active or convalescent COVID-19.

The CDR3 region is CASSYPSGNNEQFF. As DNA, the CDR3 is TGCGCCAGCAGCTACCCTAGCGGGAACAATGAGCAGTTCTTC. The rearrangement uses TRBV5-1 and TRBJ2-1; 9 bases are shared with TRBD2. The CDR3 has 14 residues. The germline V gene has CDR1 SGHRS and CDR2 YFSETQ. V lost 3 bases to trimming and J lost 5 bases; unmatched junction nucleotides: 3.

This chain uses TRBV4-1 with TRBJ2-3, with a possible D match to TRBD2 (5 bases). The CDR3 is 17 residues long. Germline lookup yields CDR1 MGHRA and CDR2 YSYEKL. V was shortened by 5 bases and J by 5 bases, with 23 bases between the two germline ends. The CDR3 spells CASSMTGSVTSGDTQYF. The CDR3 region has the DNA TGCGCCAGCAGCATGACCGGGTCCGTAACCAGCGGAGATACGCAGTATTTT.

The chain carries TRBV5-1 and TRBJ2-7; 10 nucleotides agree with TRBD1. Germline trimming cut 2 bases from V and 5 bases from J; bases unmatched to any gene: 4. The CDR3 runs to 14 residues. Germline V gene lookup returns CDR1 SGHRS and CDR2 YFSETQ. CDR3 amino acids: CASSFGTGDNEQYF. CDR3 coding DNA: TGCGCCAGCAGCTTCGGGACAGGGGATAACGAGCAGTACTTC.

V gene TRBV6-1 combines with J gene TRBJ2-1; TRBD2 is a possible D gene (7 bases). V lost 2 bases, J lost 2 bases, and 10 bases lay in between. The CDR3 length is 15 residues. CDR1 and CDR2 (germline): MNHNS, SASEGT. CDR3 in DNA: TGTGCCAGCAGTGAATTGGGGGGGCCCTACAATGAGCAGTTCTTC. It is translated as CASSELGGPYNEQFF.

The CDR3 nucleotides read TGTGCCTGGAGCCGCGGAGGGGGCGGTGAAAAACTGTTTTTT. Its protein product is CAWSRGGGGEKLFF. This chain connects TRBV30 to TRBJ1-4; 7 positions agree with TRBD1. The CDR3 length is 14 residues. CDR1 and CDR2 (germline): GTSNPN, SVGIG (reference sequence). Unmatched junction bases numbered 8, after V lost 3 bases and J lost 7 bases.

The chain employs TRBV7-2 and TRBJ2-3; the D is unclear. This CDR3 spans 14 amino acids. Germline V gene lookup returns CDR1 SGHTA and CDR2 FQGNSA. V gave up 6 bases and J gave up 0 bases, with 10 bases separating them. CDR3 nucleotides: TGTGCCAGCAGTGTTTCCTCTAGCACAGATACGCAGTATTTT. This translates into CASSVSSSTDTQYF.

This clone was counted at least ten times. The rearrangement links TRBV11-1 to TRBJ2-7; 9 bases line up with TRBD1. Losses at the gene ends were 5 bases for V and 1 base for J; bases not matched to a gene: 6. CDR3 length: 15 amino acids. Germline assignment: CDR1 SGHAT and CDR2 FQDESV (reference sequence). The CDR3 reads CASSHEDRGSYEQYF. The CDR3 DNA is TGTGCCAGCAGCCATGAGGACAGGGGTTCCTACGAGCAGTACTTC.

V gene TRBV11-3 combines with J gene TRBJ2-3; D ambiguous. V was clipped by 3 bases and J by 0 bases, with 10 bases between them. The CDR3 is made up of 15 amino acids. Per germline, CDR1 SGHNT and CDR2 YENEEA. The CDR3 sequence: CASSLGSTSTDTQYF. CDR3 DNA sequence: TGTGCCAGCAGCTTGGGCAGCACTAGCACAGATACGCAGTATTTT.

The CDR3 DNA reads as TGTGCCAGCACTCACACCAGAGGTGGGGGGAGTGAAAAACTGTTTTTT. This gives the protein CASTHTRGGGSEKLFF. The V and J genes are TRBV27 and TRBJ1-4, with D possibly being TRBD1 (5 bases). CDR1 is MNHEY, CDR2 SMNVEV, per germline (reference sequence). V lost 7 bases and J lost 7, with 22 bases in between. There are 16 residues in the CDR3.

This clone was found a few times. This sequence joins TRBV6-5 and TRBJ2-7; D might be TRBD1 (5 bases). V gave up 8 bases and J gave up 2 bases, with 16 bases separating them. Germline CDR1 is MNHEY and CDR2 is SVGAGI. CDR3 length equals 14 residues. The CDR3 nucleotides read TGTGCCAGCGAAGGGAACAGGTTCCCCTACGAGCAGTACTTC. It is translated as CASEGNRFPYEQYF.

As to this clone: At one end the junction does not follow the germline gene, possibly because of a read error. V gene TRBV24-1 combines with J gene TRBJ2-7; 9 bases are shared with TRBD1. Germline V gene lookup returns CDR1 KGHDR and CDR2 SFDVKD. This CDR3 has 14 residues. The CDR3 protein is CASSPGQGLVEQYF. The CDR3 DNA is TGTGCCAGCAGTCCGGGACAGGGTTTAGTTGAGCAGTACTTC.

The CDR3 reads CASSSLPSGTGELFF. The CDR3 nucleotides are TGTGCCAGCAGCTCCCTCCCTTCGGGCACCGGGGAGCTGTTTTTT. V gene TRBV11-3 combines with J gene TRBJ2-2, with unresolved D. The germline V gene has CDR1 SGHNT and CDR2 YENEEA. This CDR3 is built from 15 residues. V lost 4 bases to trimming and J lost 4 bases, with 13 bases between them.

The CDR3 DNA reads TGCGCCAGCAGCTTGGACCCTATCGCTGGGGCCAACGTCCTGACTTTC. It codes for CASSLDPIAGANVLTF. The genes are TRBV5-1 and TRBJ2-6; D not resolved. This CDR3 has 16 residues. Germline V CDR1 and CDR2: SGHRS, YFSETQ. The V gene lost 0 bases and the J gene lost 2 bases, with 9 bases spanning the gap.

This rearrangement joins TRBV2 to TRBJ1-2; the D is unclear. Trimming removed 0 bases at V and 8 bases at J, with 16 bases between. This CDR3 region has 15 residues. CDR1 and CDR2 from the germline V gene are SNHLY and FYNNEI. The CDR3 region has the DNA TGTGCCAGCAGTGAAGCGATGGGAACAGCGGGCGGCTACACCTTC. It specifies CASSEAMGTAGGYTF.

This chain links TRBV27 with TRBJ2-7; no firm D call. Trimming removed 4 bases at V and 7 bases at J, with 17 bases between. This CDR3 region has 14 residues. From germline, CDR1 is MNHEY and CDR2 SMNVEV (reference sequence). In nucleotides, the CDR3 is TGTGCCAGCAGTTCCTCGGGTCGTGATTGGGAGCAGTACTTC. It codes for CASSSSGRDWEQYF.

There are a few counts of this clone. This chain links TRBV5-4 with TRBJ2-7; tentative D call: TRBD1 (6 bases). The germline V gene encodes CDR1 SGHNT and CDR2 YYREEE (reference sequence). Trimming left V 4 bases short and J 9 bases short, with 17 bases between. The CDR3 runs 13 residues. CDR3 coding DNA: TGTGCCAGCAGCAATTACAGGGAGAGAAGGCAGTACTTC. Protein sequence: CASSNYRERRQYF.

This clone appeared a few times. The gene calls are TRBV7-9 and TRBJ1-1; TRBD1 matches at 7 bases. The CDR3 runs 14 residues. Unmatched junction bases numbered 0, after V lost 1 base and J lost 1 base. Per the germline V gene, CDR1 is SEHNR and CDR2 is FQNEAQ (reference sequence). CDR3 nucleotide sequence: TGTGCCAGCAGCTTAGGGACAGGGAACACTGAAGCTTTCTTT. Translated, it gives CASSLGTGNTEAFF.

The chain carries TRBV7-2 and TRBJ1-6; weak D call: TRBD1 (5 bases). The germline V gene has CDR1 SGHTA and CDR2 FQGNSA. V was trimmed by 1 base and J by 14 bases, leaving 18 bases between them. The CDR3 is 15 residues long. CDR3 amino acids: CASSLDGLGSGALHF. CDR3 nucleotides: TGTGCCAGCAGCTTAGATGGCTTGGGATCGGGGGCCCTCCACTTT.

The CDR3, as DNA: TGTGCCAGCTTTCACCCCAGCGGGGGATACAATGAGCAGTTCTTC. It is translated as CASFHPSGGYNEQFF. This chain uses TRBV19 with TRBJ2-1, with 8 bases fitting TRBD2. There are 15 residues in the CDR3. V shed 9 bases and J 4 bases; nucleotides not matched to a gene: 11. The germline gives CDR1 LNHDA, CDR2 SQIVND (reference sequence).

V usage is TRBV2 and J usage is TRBJ2-5, with TRBD2 identical over 12 bases. The length of the CDR3 is 15 residues. CDR1 and CDR2 from the germline V gene are SNHLY and FYNNEI. V lost 6 bases to trimming and J lost 4 bases; unmatched junction nucleotides: 6. This CDR3 reads CASRPSGRVGETQYF. Here the CDR3 DNA reads TGTGCCAGCAGGCCTAGCGGGAGGGTAGGAGAGACCCAGTACTTC.

The chain employs TRBV18 and TRBJ1-4; D is perhaps TRBD1 (6 bases). Trimming pared 3 bases from V and 13 bases from J, leaving 18 bases between. This CDR3 has 14 amino acids. Per germline, CDR1 KGHSH and CDR2 LQKENI. CDR3 residues: CASSPLGAQGILFF. The CDR3 region has the DNA TGTGCCAGCTCACCCCTCGGGGCCCAGGGGATACTGTTTTTT.

The V call is TRBV7-6, the J call TRBJ2-1, with 12 bases lining up with TRBD2. This CDR3 is built from 16 residues. Germline V lookup: CDR1 SGHVS, CDR2 FNYEAQ. J lost 8 bases, V lost 5 bases, and 10 bases had no gene match. CDR3 loop: CASSSRLAGVIYEQFF. The CDR3 DNA follows: TGTGCCAGCAGCAGTAGACTAGCGGGAGTCATCTATGAGCAGTTCTTC.

The rearrangement joins TRBV6-5 to TRBJ1-1; 8 nucleotides align to TRBD1. J was trimmed by 11 bases and V by 2 bases; bases with no gene match: 7. The CDR3 is 13 residues long. Germline-derived CDR1 and CDR2 are MNHEY and SVGAGI. CDR3 DNA: TGTGCCAGCAGTTACGCCCAGACAGGGGAGGCTTTCTTT. Translation: CASSYAQTGEAFF.

The V and J genes are TRBV7-3 and TRBJ2-1; D ambiguous. Germline loops: CDR1 SGHTA, CDR2 FQGTGA. With 5 bases removed from V and 8 bases from J, the gap between germline ends came to 13 bases. There are 13 residues in the CDR3. This CDR3 is CASSLSREDEQFF. CDR3 DNA sequence: TGTGCCAGCAGCCTCTCACGTGAGGATGAGCAGTTCTTC.

This clone was observed once. This chain uses TRBV7-9 with TRBJ2-7, with D perhaps matching TRBD2 (5 bases). Germline-derived CDR1 and CDR2 are SEHNR and FQNEAQ (reference sequence). V was pared by 1 base and J by 3 bases, with 16 bases between. This CDR3 has 16 residues. CDR3 nucleotides: TGTGCCAGCAGCTTAGGTATCGGGGTCGAAAGCTACGAGCAGTACTTC. Translation gives CASSLGIGVESYEQYF.

This clone appeared once. The chain uses TRBV7-2 and TRBJ1-3, with a possible D match to TRBD1 (6 bases). Germline lookup yields CDR1 SGHTA and CDR2 FQGNSA. Trimming left V 3 bases short and J 1 base short, with 10 bases between. This CDR3 contains 15 residues. The CDR3 region is CASSFKQGSGNTIYF. The CDR3 nucleotides are TGTGCCAGCAGCTTTAAACAGGGATCTGGAAACACCATATATTTT.

This clone has only a few counts. The rearrangement uses TRBV5-1 and TRBJ1-3, with 8 bases fitting TRBD1. The CDR3 sequence is 14 residues long. The junction had 1 base not matched to a gene; V was cut back by 3 bases and J by 2 bases. Germline loops: CDR1 SGHRS, CDR2 YFSETQ. CDR3 amino acids: CASSSTGAGNTIYF. The CDR3 DNA follows: TGCGCCAGCAGCTCGACAGGGGCTGGAAACACCATATATTTT.